The 25 T cell receptor beta chains presented below share a single source sample, sequenced in a study of cytomegalovirus exposure and HLA in healthy donors. Libraries were prepared by immunoSEQ multiplex PCR; TCRdb keeps only in-frame clonotypes and omits some of them. The sample yields about 150,000 clones, around nine tenths seen once. Input material: PBMCs. Receptors were obtained from a young man in good health and CMV-seronegative.

The V gene is TRBV4-1, the J gene TRBJ1-1; no clear D. V was cut by 2 bases and J by 1 base, with 11 bases left in between. The CDR3 spans 15 residues. Germline CDR1 reads MGHRA; CDR2 reads YSYEKL. DNA for the CDR3: TGCGCCAGCAGCCAAATTCACCTGGCGAACACTGAAGCTTTCTTT. As protein: CASSQIHLANTEAFF.

V usage is TRBV5-1 and J usage is TRBJ1-2; 9 nucleotides match TRBD1. V trimming: 3 bases; J trimming: 3 bases; junction bases outside the gene matches: 12. Germline CDR1 reads SGHRS; CDR2 reads YFSETQ. This CDR3 contains 17 residues. In DNA, the CDR3 is TGCGCCAGCAGCTCAACTGCCGGGACAGGGTTACACTATGGCTACACCTTC. This encodes CASSSTAGTGLHYGYTF.

The chain carries TRBV6-1 and TRBJ2-5, with 10 bases that match TRBD1. Germline CDR1 MNHNS, CDR2 SASEGT. V gave up 4 bases and J gave up 4 bases; unmatched junction bases: 6. The CDR3 extends over 15 amino acids. CDR3 sequence: CASSARTGGIETQYF. DNA of the CDR3: TGTGCCAGCAGTGCCCGGACAGGGGGGATAGAGACCCAGTACTTC.

The genes are TRBV7-2 and TRBJ2-1; 8 nucleotides match TRBD2. V shed 1 base, J shed 4 bases, and the junction held 6 bases outside the gene matches. Germline V CDR1 and CDR2: SGHTA, FQGNSA. CDR3 length: 16 amino acids. In DNA form, the CDR3 reads TGTGCCAGCAGCTTAGTAGGGACTAGTAAGTACAATGAGCAGTTCTTC. Encoded protein: CASSLVGTSKYNEQFF.

The V and J genes are TRBV6-5 and TRBJ2-2; 9 nucleotides agree with TRBD2. Germline CDR1 is MNHEY and CDR2 is SVGAGI. The CDR3 runs to 15 residues. V shed 2 bases, J shed 3 bases, and the junction held 1 base outside the gene matches. The CDR3 nucleotides are TGTGCCAGCAGTTACGCGGGAGGGGACACCGGGGAGCTGTTTTTT. Translating it yields CASSYAGGDTGELFF.

The J gene is TRBJ2-3, the V gene TRBV5-1; 14 bases align to TRBD2. The germline CDR1 and CDR2 sequences are SGHRS and YFSETQ. V lost 3 bases and J lost 5; bases outside the gene matches: 2. This CDR3 region has 15 residues. The CDR3 nucleotides are TGCGCCAGCAGCTCGGGACTAGCGGGAGTAGATACGCAGTATTTT. It specifies CASSSGLAGVDTQYF.

The V and J genes are TRBV6-5 and TRBJ2-1; TRBD2 matches 8 bases. Germline V CDR1 and CDR2: MNHEY, SVGAGI. This CDR3 is built from 16 residues. V lost 2 bases, J lost 6 bases, and 9 bases stayed unmatched. The CDR3 region is CASSYQTPGLGNEQFF. In nucleotides, the CDR3 is TGTGCCAGCAGTTACCAAACTCCGGGACTAGGCAATGAGCAGTTCTTC.

The CDR3 here is CSVRAGSGNTGELFF. Here the CDR3 DNA reads TGCAGCGTCAGGGCAGGTTCTGGAAACACCGGGGAGCTGTTTTTT. V and J are TRBV29-1 and TRBJ2-2, with D possibly matching TRBD1 (5 bases). Trimming pared 6 bases from V and 2 bases from J, leaving 16 bases between. The CDR3 covers 15 residues. Looked up from germline, CDR1 is SQVTM and CDR2 is ANQGSEA.

This sequence joins TRBV28 and TRBJ1-5; TRBD1 might be the D (6 bases). Per the germline V gene, CDR1 is MDHEN and CDR2 is SYDVKM. The V end lost 5 bases, the J end lost 3 bases, and 17 bases lay between the germline ends. There are 16 residues in the CDR3. The CDR3 DNA is TGTGCCAGCAGTCCCCGGGGGGGGCAGAACAATCAGCCCCAGCATTTT. It yields the protein CASSPRGGQNNQPQHF.

The chain uses TRBV19 and TRBJ1-5; perhaps TRBD1 as D (5 bases). The germline V gene encodes CDR1 LNHDA and CDR2 SQIVND (reference sequence). Between the trimmed V and J ends, which lost 3 bases and 7 bases, there was a span of 16 bases. The CDR3 totals 15 residues. In DNA, the CDR3 is TGTGCCAGTAGTATCGCAGGGAATAAGTTCCAGCCCCAGCATTTT. This sequence encodes CASSIAGNKFQPQHF.

V and J are TRBV2 and TRBJ2-6; D is possibly TRBD1 (6 bases). The CDR3 extends over 15 amino acids. The germline CDR1 and CDR2 sequences are SNHLY and FYNNEI. Trimming stripped 6 bases from V and 3 bases from J, with 12 bases between. CDR3 in amino acids: CASRVETGGANVLTF. Written as DNA, the CDR3 is TGTGCCAGCAGGGTTGAGACAGGTGGGGCCAACGTCCTGACTTTC.

This chain connects TRBV5-1 to TRBJ2-3; perhaps TRBD2 as D (6 bases). Trimming cost V 4 bases and J 1 base, with 10 bases left between them. The length of the CDR3 is 14 residues. The germline V gene has CDR1 SGHRS and CDR2 YFSETQ. The chain's CDR3 is CASSPSGRTDTQYF. The CDR3 bases are TGCGCCAGCAGCCCGAGCGGGCGCACAGATACGCAGTATTTT.

The chain couples TRBV9 to TRBJ2-1; a possible D gene is TRBD1 (6 bases). The V end lost 2 bases, the J end lost 8 bases, and 20 bases lay between the germline ends. The germline CDR1 and CDR2 sequences are SGDLS and YYNGEE. The CDR3 is 16 amino acids. The CDR3 spells CASSVARGSLGDEQFF. The CDR3 DNA reads as TGTGCCAGCAGCGTCGCGAGGGGGAGCCTCGGGGATGAGCAGTTCTTC.

The chain joins TRBV6-6 to TRBJ1-2; TRBD1 is a possible D gene (5 bases). This CDR3 is built from 15 residues. Germline V gene lookup returns CDR1 MNHNY and CDR2 SVGAGI (reference sequence). V lost 2 bases and J lost 6, with 16 bases in between. CDR3 in DNA: TGTGCCAGCAGTTACCAGTCTGGGGCCCAGGATGGCTACACCTTC. Residues: CASSYQSGAQDGYTF.

The chain recombines TRBV4-1 with TRBJ1-2; 8 positions agree with TRBD1. Germline V gene sequence: CDR1 MGHRA, CDR2 YSYEKL. V trimming: 0 bases; J trimming: 4 bases; junction bases outside the gene matches: 7. The CDR3 spans 16 residues. The CDR3 is CASSQEGQELFYGYTF. Here the CDR3 DNA reads TGCGCCAGCAGCCAAGAGGGACAGGAACTCTTCTATGGCTACACCTTC.

The chain combines TRBV11-3 with TRBJ2-5, with 12 bases aligning to TRBD2. V lost 4 bases and J lost 1; bases outside the gene matches: 10. Germline CDR1 SGHNT, CDR2 YENEEA. CDR3 length: 18 residues. The CDR3 DNA follows: TGTGCCAGCAGCTCCGGGACTAGCGGGCCGTTGATCCAAGAGACCCAGTACTTC. It yields the protein CASSSGTSGPLIQETQYF.

The chain couples TRBV2 to TRBJ2-3; 8 nucleotides agree with TRBD1. Trimming removed 5 bases from V and 6 bases from J; junction bases left unmatched: 10. The V gene's germline CDR1 is SNHLY and CDR2 FYNNEI. CDR3 size: 15 residues. The CDR3 reads CASSSGQGQGDTQYF. The CDR3 DNA follows: TGTGCCAGCAGTAGCGGACAGGGCCAAGGGGATACGCAGTATTTT.

The V gene is TRBV5-1, the J gene TRBJ2-7; 9 nucleotides line up with TRBD1. The germline CDR1 and CDR2 sequences are SGHRS and YFSETQ. V shed 5 bases, J shed 7 bases, and the junction held 10 bases outside the gene matches. This CDR3 comprises 14 residues. CDR3: CASSTGTGNLEQYV. The CDR3 DNA follows: TGCGCCAGCAGTACCGGGACAGGGAACCTGGAGCAGTACGTC.

In DNA form, the CDR3 reads TGTGCCAGCAGCCTGACAGCAGCAAATTCACCCCTCCACTTT. Protein sequence: CASSLTAANSPLHF. This rearrangement joins TRBV2 to TRBJ1-6, with D possibly being TRBD1 (5 bases). There are 14 residues in the CDR3. V was trimmed by 6 bases and J by 7 bases, leaving 13 bases between them. From germline, CDR1 is SNHLY and CDR2 FYNNEI.

The chain has TRBV5-1 and TRBJ1-5, with 10 bases fitting TRBD1. CDR3 size: 15 residues. Germline V gives CDR1 SGHRS, CDR2 YFSETQ. Unmatched junction bases numbered 2, after V lost 0 bases and J lost 5 bases. CDR3 nucleotides: TGCGCCAGCAGCTTGGAGACAGGGGGCCATCAGCCCCAGCATTTT. Translation: CASSLETGGHQPQHF.

The chain combines TRBV2 with TRBJ1-1, with 12 bases matching TRBD1. The CDR3 covers 15 residues. CDR1 SNHLY and CDR2 FYNNEI come from the germline V gene. V lost 11 bases and J lost 4; bases outside the gene matches: 11. The CDR3 DNA follows: TGTGCCTCCACCGGGACAGGGGGCATGATCACTGAAGCTTTCTTT. Protein product: CASTGTGGMITEAFF.

As DNA, the CDR3 is TGTGCCAGCAGCTTATTAGACTTCAGCCAAGAGACCCAGTACTTC. This codes for CASSLLDFSQETQYF. V usage is TRBV11-1 and J usage is TRBJ2-5; D is ambiguous. The CDR3 runs to 15 residues. Germline CDR1 and CDR2: SGHAT and FQDESV (reference sequence). With 2 bases removed from V and 1 base from J, the gap between germline ends came to 11 bases.

The gene calls are TRBV20-1 and TRBJ1-1; D remains ambiguous. CDR1 DFQATT and CDR2 SNEGSKA come from the germline V gene (reference sequence). Between the trimmed V and J ends, which lost 6 bases and 6 bases, there was a span of 11 bases. The length of the CDR3 is 11 residues. In DNA, the CDR3 is TGCAGTGCCTCGACATCCCCTGAAGCTTTCTTT. It codes for CSASTSPEAFF.

The gene calls are TRBV19 and TRBJ1-6, with 10 bases aligning to TRBD1. This CDR3 spans 15 amino acids. With 6 bases clipped from V and 8 bases from J, the junction kept 7 bases outside the gene matches. The V gene's germline CDR1 is LNHDA and CDR2 SQIVND (reference sequence). The CDR3, as DNA: TGTGCCAGTAGGATGACAGGGGGCTTGGATTCACCCCTCCACTTT. Amino acids: CASRMTGGLDSPLHF.

The rearrangement links TRBV28 to TRBJ2-6; the D is unclear. The V end lost 2 bases, the J end lost 0 bases, and 5 bases lay between the germline ends. There are 15 residues in the CDR3. Germline V gene lookup returns CDR1 MDHEN and CDR2 SYDVKM. CDR3 amino acids: CASSLPYSGANVLTF. CDR3 DNA sequence: TGTGCCAGCAGTTTACCGTACTCTGGGGCCAACGTCCTGACTTTC.